This TCR beta chain was found in a study of beta chain features in type 1 diabetes. Looked up from germline, CDR1 is SNHLY and CDR2 is FYNNEI. There are 15 residues in the CDR3. V was cut by 6 bases and J by 0 bases, with 15 bases left in between. As every portion of the isolated RNA was reverse transcribed, the sequencing read expressed TCRB transcripts. Method: immunoSEQ multiplex PCR; TCRdb's copy keeps in-frame clones and lacks some. The data show about 320,000 clones, 14% seen once. Study-wide findings and caveats: Insertions were fewer and deletions more numerous at VDJ junctions in type 1 diabetes patients.

Ten or more counts support this clone. Antigen: not known. The chain is built from TRBV2 and TRBJ2-7, with D possibly TRBD2 on 5 matching bases. The material sequenced was central memory CD4+ T cells from blood. The receptor's source is a man aged 30 to 45 in good health. CDR3 in DNA: TGTGCCAGCAGCCGAAGTAGCGACGGCTCCTACGAGCAGTACTTC. Its translation is CASSRSSDGSYEQYF.